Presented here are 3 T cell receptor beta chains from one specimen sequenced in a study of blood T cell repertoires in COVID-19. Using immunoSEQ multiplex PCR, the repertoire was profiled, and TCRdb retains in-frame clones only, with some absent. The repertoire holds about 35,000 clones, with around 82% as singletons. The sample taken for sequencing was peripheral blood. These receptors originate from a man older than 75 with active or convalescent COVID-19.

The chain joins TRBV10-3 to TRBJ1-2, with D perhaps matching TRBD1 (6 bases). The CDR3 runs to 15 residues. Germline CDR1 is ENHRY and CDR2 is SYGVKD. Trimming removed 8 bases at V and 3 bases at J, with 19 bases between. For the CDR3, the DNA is TGTGCCATCCTGAGGGTAAAACAGGGCGACTATGGCTACACCTTC. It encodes CAILRVKQGDYGYTF.

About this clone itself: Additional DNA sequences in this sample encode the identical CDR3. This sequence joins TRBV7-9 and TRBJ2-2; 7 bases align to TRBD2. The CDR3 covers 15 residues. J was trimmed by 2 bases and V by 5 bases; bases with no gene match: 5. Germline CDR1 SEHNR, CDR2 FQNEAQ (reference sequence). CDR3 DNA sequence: TGTGCCAGCAGCCCGGCGGGACTAAACACCGGGGAGCTGTTTTTT. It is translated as CASSPAGLNTGELFF.

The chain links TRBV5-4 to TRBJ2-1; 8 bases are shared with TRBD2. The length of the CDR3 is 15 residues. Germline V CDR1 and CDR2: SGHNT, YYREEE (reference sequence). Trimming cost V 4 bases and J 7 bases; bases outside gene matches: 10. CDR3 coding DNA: TGTGCCAGCAGCCCCAGCGGGAGAGGGATAAATGAGCAGTTCTTC. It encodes CASSPSGRGINEQFF. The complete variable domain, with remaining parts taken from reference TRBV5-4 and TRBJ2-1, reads ETGVTQSPTHLIKTRGQQVTLRCSSQSGHNTVSWYQQALGQGPQFIFQYYREEENGRGNFPPRFSGLQFPNYSSELNVNALELDDSALYLCASSPSGRGINEQFFGPGTRLTVL.